What follows are 9 T cell receptor beta chains derived from one specimen sequenced in a study of blood T cell repertoires in COVID-19. Only in-frame clones appear in the TCRdb table, and some are missing; sequencing was by immunoSEQ multiplex PCR. The table has 200,000 to 250,000 clones, approximately 90% seen once. Sequenced input: PBMCs or T cells enriched from blood (not recorded which). These receptors were obtained from a man in his thirties or forties who had recovered from COVID-19.

The chain links TRBV18 to TRBJ1-1; 7 bases map to TRBD1. Germline V CDR1 and CDR2: KGHSH, LQKENI. This CDR3 has 15 residues. Losses at the gene ends were 3 bases for V and 1 base for J; bases not matched to a gene: 5. CDR3 sequence (DNA): TGTGCCAGCTCACCGCGACAGGGAACGAACACTGAAGCTTTCTTT. Its translation is CASSPRQGTNTEAFF.

This clone was observed a single time. This sequence joins TRBV9 and TRBJ2-1; TRBD2 is a possible D gene (7 bases). CDR1 and CDR2 (germline): SGDLS, YYNGEE. This CDR3 has 17 amino acids. Trimming left V 0 bases short and J 6 bases short, with 19 bases between. The CDR3 DNA reads as TGTGCCAGCAGCGTAGAGGAGGGAGGGGGTATGGGCAATGAGCAGTTCTTC. This sequence encodes CASSVEEGGGMGNEQFF.

The rearrangement links TRBV29-1 to TRBJ1-4, with 7 bases aligning to TRBD1. The length of the CDR3 is 13 residues. Germline lookup yields CDR1 SQVTM and CDR2 ANQGSEA. Trimming removed 4 bases from V and 7 bases from J; junction bases left unmatched: 6. The CDR3 sequence: CSVGAGGGEKLFF. The CDR3 DNA reads TGCAGCGTTGGAGCAGGGGGTGGTGAAAAACTGTTTTTT.

The CDR3 sequence: CATRGKTGIHYGYTF. The CDR3 DNA reads TGTGCCACCAGGGGAAAGACAGGGATACACTATGGCTACACCTTC. This chain uses TRBV15 with TRBJ1-2; 7 bases are shared with TRBD1. The length of the CDR3 is 15 residues. The ends lost 6 bases at V and 3 bases at J; junction bases unmatched: 10. Germline CDR1 reads LNHNV; CDR2 reads YYDKDF (reference sequence).

The chain is built from TRBV18 and TRBJ2-7, with D perhaps matching TRBD2 (6 bases). CDR1 is KGHSH and CDR2 is LQKENI in the germline V gene. This CDR3 contains 13 residues. Trimming took 6 bases from V and 6 from J, leaving 15 bases between them. CDR3 in amino acids: CASSTRERGEQYF. Written as DNA, the CDR3 is TGTGCCAGCTCCACCCGGGAGCGTGGCGAGCAGTACTTC.

The CDR3: CASSQGHGANYGYTF. The CDR3 region has the DNA TGCGCCAGCAGCCAAGGGCATGGAGCGAACTATGGCTACACCTTC. V and J are TRBV4-3 and TRBJ1-2; D is uncertain. This CDR3 has 15 amino acids. The V gene lost 1 base and the J gene lost 2 bases, with 11 bases spanning the gap. Germline V gives CDR1 LGHNA, CDR2 YSLEER.

The chain recombines TRBV9 with TRBJ2-4, with D perhaps matching TRBD2 (6 bases). Germline loops: CDR1 SGDLS, CDR2 YYNGEE. This CDR3 spans 15 amino acids. The ends were cut back, 0 bases at V and 7 bases at J, with 14 bases in the middle. As DNA, the CDR3 is TGTGCCAGCAGCGTAGTTGACGGGGGTCGGAACATTCAGTACTTC. Amino acids: CASSVVDGGRNIQYF.

The chain recombines TRBV19 with TRBJ1-1; 8 bases match TRBD1. CDR3 length: 14 residues. Germline lookup yields CDR1 LNHDA and CDR2 SQIVND (reference sequence). Losses at the gene ends were 3 bases for V and 5 bases for J; bases not matched to a gene: 5. CDR3 nucleotide sequence: TGTGCCAGTAGTATCGACAGGGGAGGGACTGAAGCTTTCTTT. It encodes CASSIDRGGTEAFF.

The V gene is TRBV5-1, the J gene TRBJ2-1, with a weak D call TRBD2 (5 bases). Germline CDR1 reads SGHRS; CDR2 reads YFSETQ. The CDR3 is made up of 14 amino acids. V lost 0 bases and J lost 5, with 9 bases in between. CDR3 coding DNA: TGCGCCAGCAGCTTGGTCGGACTTCACAATGAGCAGTTCTTC. It is translated as CASSLVGLHNEQFF. Full variable domain (rest looked up from reference TRBV5-1 and TRBJ2-1): KAGVTQTPRYLIKTRGQQVTLSCSPISGHRSVSWYQQTPGQGLQFLFEYFSETQRNKGNFPGRFSGRQFSNSRSEMNVSTLELGDSALYLCASSLVGLHNEQFFGPGTRLTVL.